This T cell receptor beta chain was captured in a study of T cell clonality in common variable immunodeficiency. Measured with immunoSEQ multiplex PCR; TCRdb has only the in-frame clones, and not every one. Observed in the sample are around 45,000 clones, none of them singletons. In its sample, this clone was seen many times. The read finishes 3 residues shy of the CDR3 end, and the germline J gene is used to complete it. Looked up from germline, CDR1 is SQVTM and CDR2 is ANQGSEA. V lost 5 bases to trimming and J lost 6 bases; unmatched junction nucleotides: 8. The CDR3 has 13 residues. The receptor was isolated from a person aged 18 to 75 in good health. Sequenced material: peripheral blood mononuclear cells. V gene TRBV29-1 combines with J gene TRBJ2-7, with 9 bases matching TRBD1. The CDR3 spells CSVRRQGEFEQYF. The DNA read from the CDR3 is TGCAGCGTTCGGAGACAGGGGGAATTCGAG.